This T cell receptor (beta chain) was captured in a study of identical twins. Study-level findings and limits: In monozygotic twins, models underestimated the sharing of out-of-frame TCR alpha. Insertion counts were lower in abundant cord blood beta clonotypes, a trend that memory repertoires did not show. Diverse VJ usage suggested most zero-insertion clonotypes were not invariant T cells.

The sample holds a few counts of this clonotype. Its antigen is still unknown. TCRdb re-derived calls from the 5' RACE reads in MiXCR, one entry per CDR3 protein. Of fewer than 800,000 distinct CDR3 sequences listed, 7.1% were seen once; the top ten hold about 1.5%. The data also belong to a second study, concerning yellow fever vaccine responses in identical twins.

The receptor's source is a woman between 18 and 29 years old in good health. The sequencing sample was made of PBMCs.

The CDR3: CSAGWLGGGRHEQYF. The CDR3, as DNA: TGCAGTGCCGGGTGGTTAGGAGGAGGCCGCCACGAGCAGTACTTC. This chain uses TRBV20-1 with TRBJ2-7, with D perhaps matching TRBD2 (5 bases). Germline V gene lookup returns CDR1 DFQATT and CDR2 SNEGSKA (reference sequence). V gave up 6 bases and J gave up 5 bases, with 23 bases separating them. This CDR3 spans 15 amino acids.